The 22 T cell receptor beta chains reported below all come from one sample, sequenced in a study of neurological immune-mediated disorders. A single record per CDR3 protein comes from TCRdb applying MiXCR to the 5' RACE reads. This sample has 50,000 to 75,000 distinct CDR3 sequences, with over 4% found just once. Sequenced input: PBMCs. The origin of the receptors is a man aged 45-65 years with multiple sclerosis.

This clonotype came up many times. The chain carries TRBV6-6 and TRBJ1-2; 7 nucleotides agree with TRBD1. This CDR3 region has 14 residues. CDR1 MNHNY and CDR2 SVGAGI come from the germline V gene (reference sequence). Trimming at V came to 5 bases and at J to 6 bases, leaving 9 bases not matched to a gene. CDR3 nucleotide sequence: TGTGCCAGCAGTATAGGGGGCAGGTCCCATGGCTACACCTTC. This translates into CASSIGGRSHGYTF.

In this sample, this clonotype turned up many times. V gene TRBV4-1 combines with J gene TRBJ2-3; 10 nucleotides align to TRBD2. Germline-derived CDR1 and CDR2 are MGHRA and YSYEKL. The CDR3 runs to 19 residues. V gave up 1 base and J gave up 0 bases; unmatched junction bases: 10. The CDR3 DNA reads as TGCGCCAGCAGCCAAGGTTTGGTAGCGGGGGGTGAGAGCACAGATACGCAGTATTTT. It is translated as CASSQGLVAGGESTDTQYF.

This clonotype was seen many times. CDR3 loop: CASSTKSRDTLTGELFF. CDR3 DNA sequence: TGTGCCAGCAGTACCAAATCCCGGGACACGTTGACCGGGGAGCTGTTTTTT. The chain links TRBV27 to TRBJ2-2, with D possibly being TRBD1 (6 bases). Germline V gene data show CDR1 as MNHEY and CDR2 as SMNVEV (reference sequence). Trimming stripped 5 bases from V and 5 bases from J, with 21 bases between. The CDR3 sequence is 17 residues long.

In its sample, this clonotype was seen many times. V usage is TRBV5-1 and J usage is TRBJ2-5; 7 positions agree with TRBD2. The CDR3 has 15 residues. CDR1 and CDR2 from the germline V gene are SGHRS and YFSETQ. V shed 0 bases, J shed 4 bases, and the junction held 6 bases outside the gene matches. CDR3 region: CASSLGGTTRETQYF. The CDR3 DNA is TGCGCCAGCAGCTTGGGGGGGACTACCAGAGAGACCCAGTACTTC.

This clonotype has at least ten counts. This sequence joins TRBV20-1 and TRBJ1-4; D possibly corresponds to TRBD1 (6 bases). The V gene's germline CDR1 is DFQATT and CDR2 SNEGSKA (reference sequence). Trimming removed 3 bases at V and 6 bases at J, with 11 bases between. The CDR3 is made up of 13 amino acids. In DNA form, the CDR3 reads TGCAGTGCTAGGCGAGGGGGATATGAAAAACTGTTTTTT. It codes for CSARRGGYEKLFF.

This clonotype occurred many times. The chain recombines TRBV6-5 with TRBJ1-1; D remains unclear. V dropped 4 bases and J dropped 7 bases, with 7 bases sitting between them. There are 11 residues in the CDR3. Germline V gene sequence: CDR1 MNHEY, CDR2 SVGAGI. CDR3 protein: CASSSIYEAFF. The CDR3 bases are TGTGCCAGCAGTTCCATTTATGAAGCTTTCTTT.

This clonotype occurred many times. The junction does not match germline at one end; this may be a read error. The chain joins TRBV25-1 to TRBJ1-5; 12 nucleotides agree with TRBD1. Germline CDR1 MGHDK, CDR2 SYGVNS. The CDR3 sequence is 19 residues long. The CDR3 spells CASSEYSGTGGYSNQPQNF. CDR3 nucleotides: TGTGCCAGCAGTGAATATAGTGGGACAGGGGGCTATAGCAATCAGCCCCAGAATTTT.

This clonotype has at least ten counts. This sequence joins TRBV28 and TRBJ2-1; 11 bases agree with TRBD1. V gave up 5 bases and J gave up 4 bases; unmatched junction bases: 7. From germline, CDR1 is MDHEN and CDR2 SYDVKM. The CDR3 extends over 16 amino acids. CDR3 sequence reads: CASSATGTGGYNEQFF. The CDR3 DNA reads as TGTGCCAGCAGTGCAACCGGGACAGGGGGATACAATGAGCAGTTCTTC.

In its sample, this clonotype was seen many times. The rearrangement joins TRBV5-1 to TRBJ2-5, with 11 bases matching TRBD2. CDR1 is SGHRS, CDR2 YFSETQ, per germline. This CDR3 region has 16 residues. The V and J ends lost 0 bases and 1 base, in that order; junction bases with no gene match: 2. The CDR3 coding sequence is TGCGCCAGCAGCTTGGCCGGGACTAGCGGCCAAGAGACCCAGTACTTC. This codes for CASSLAGTSGQETQYF.

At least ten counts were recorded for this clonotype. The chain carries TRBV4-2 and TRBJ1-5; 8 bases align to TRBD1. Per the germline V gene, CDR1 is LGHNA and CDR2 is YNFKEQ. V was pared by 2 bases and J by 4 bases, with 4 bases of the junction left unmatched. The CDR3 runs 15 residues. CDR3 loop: CASSQRTGLNQPQHF. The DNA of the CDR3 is TGTGCCAGCAGCCAACGGACAGGGTTGAATCAGCCCCAGCATTTT.

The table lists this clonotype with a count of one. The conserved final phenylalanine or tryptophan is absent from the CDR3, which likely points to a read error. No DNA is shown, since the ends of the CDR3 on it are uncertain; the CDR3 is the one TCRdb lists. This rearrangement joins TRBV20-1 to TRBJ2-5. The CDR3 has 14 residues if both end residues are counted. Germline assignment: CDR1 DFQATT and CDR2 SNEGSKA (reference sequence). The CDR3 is CSARRWGSTETQYN.

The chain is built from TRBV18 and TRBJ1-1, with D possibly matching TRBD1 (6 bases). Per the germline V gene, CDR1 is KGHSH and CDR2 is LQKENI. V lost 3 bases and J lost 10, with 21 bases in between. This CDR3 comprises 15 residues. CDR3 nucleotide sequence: TGTGCCAGCTCACCTATTGGGGGCGTGGGGGAAGTAGCTTTCTTT. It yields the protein CASSPIGGVGEVAFF.

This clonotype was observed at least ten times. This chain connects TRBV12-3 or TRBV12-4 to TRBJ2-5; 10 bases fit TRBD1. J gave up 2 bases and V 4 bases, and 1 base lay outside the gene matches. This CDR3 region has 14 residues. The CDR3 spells CASSSDRGQETQYF. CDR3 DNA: TGTGCCAGCAGTTCGGACAGGGGGCAAGAGACCCAGTACTTC.

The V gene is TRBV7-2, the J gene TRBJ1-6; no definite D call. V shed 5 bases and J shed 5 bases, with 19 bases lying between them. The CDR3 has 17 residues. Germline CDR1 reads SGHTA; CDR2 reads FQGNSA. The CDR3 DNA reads TGTGCCAGCAGCCCCCCCAGATCTCGTAGGGATAATTCACCCCTCCACTTT. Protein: CASSPPRSRRDNSPLHF.

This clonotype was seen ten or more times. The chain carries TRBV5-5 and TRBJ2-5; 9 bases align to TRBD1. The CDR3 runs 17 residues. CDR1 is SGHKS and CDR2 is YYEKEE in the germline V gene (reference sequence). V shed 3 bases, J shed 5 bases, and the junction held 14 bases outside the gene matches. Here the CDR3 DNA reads TGTGCCAGCAGCTCAAAGTCACCGGGACAGGGTTGGGAGACCCAGTACTTC. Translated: CASSSKSPGQGWETQYF.

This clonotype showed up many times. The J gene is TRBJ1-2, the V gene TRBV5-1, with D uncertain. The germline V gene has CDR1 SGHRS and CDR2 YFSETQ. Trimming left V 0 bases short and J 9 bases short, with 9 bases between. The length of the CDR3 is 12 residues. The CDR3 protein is CASSLGQTRYTF. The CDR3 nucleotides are TGCGCCAGCAGCTTGGGTCAGACTCGCTACACCTTC.

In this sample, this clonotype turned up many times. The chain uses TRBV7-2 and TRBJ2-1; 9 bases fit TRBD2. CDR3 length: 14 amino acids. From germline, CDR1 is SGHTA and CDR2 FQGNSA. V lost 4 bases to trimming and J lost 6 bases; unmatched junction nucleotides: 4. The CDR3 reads CASSWGGGANEQFF. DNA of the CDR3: TGTGCCAGCAGCTGGGGCGGGGGGGCCAATGAGCAGTTCTTC. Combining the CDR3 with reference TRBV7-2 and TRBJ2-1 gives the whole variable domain GAGVSQSPSNKVTEKGKDVELRCDPISGHTALYWYRQSLGQGLEFLIYFQGNSAPDKSGLPSDRFSAERTGGSVSTLTIQRTQQEDSAVYLCASSWGGGANEQFFGPGTRLTVL.

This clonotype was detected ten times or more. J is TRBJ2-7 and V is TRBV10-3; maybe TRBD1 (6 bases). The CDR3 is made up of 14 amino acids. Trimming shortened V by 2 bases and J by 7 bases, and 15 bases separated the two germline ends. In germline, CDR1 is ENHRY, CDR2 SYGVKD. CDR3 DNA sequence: TGTGCCATCAGTGAGAACTTGGGGGCTGGGGAGCAGTACGTC. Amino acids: CAISENLGAGEQYV.

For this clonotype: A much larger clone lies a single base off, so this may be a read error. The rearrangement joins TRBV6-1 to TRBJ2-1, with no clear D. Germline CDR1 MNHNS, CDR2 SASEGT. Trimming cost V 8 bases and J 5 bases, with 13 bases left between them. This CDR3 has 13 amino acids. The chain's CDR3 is CASSRERDNEQFF. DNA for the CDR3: TGTGCCAGCTCCCGAGAACGGGACAATGAGCAGTTCTTC.

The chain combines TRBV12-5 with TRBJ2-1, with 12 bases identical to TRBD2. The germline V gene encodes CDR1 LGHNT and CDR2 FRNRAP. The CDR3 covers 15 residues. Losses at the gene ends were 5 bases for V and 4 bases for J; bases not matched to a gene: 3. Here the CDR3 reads CASGPGTSGYNEQFF. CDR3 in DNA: TGTGCTAGTGGTCCCGGGACTAGCGGGTACAATGAGCAGTTCTTC.

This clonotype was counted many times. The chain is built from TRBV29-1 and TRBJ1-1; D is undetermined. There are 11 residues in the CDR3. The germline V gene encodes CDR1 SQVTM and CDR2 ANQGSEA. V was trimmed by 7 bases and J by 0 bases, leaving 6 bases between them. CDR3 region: CSGRVNTEAFF. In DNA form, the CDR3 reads TGCAGCGGGAGGGTGAACACTGAAGCTTTCTTT. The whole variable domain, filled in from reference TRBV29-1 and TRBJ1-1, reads SAVISQKPSRDICQRGTSLTIQCQVDSQVTMMFWYRQQPGQSLTLIATANQGSEATYESGFVIDKFPISRPNLTFSTLTVSNMSPEDSSIYLCSGRVNTEAFFGQGTRLTVV.

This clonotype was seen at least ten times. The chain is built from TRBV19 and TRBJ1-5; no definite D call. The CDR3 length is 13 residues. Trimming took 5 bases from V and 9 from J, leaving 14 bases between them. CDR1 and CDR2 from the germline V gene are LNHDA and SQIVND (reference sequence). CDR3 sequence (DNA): TGTGCCAGTAGTGAACTACTGGGAGTGCCCCAGCATTTT. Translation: CASSELLGVPQHF.